The rows below give T cell receptor beta chains drawn from one sample of a study of shared T cell receptors in the human thymus. Method: immunoSEQ multiplex PCR; TCRdb's copy keeps in-frame clones and lacks some. Seen here are 650,000 to 950,000 clones, approximately 85% observed once, and the top ten hold about 0.011%. These sequences were also reported in another study, on human thymus T cells.

The sample consisted of thymocytes. Every receptor here comes from a girl less than two years old with a congenital heart defect. Both conserved end residues are part of each CDR3. The D gene is left open where the match is weak. Size values are once, few and many counts, or a class for expanded clones, and some rows have none.

length	V	D	J	size	DNA	CDR3
16	TRBV5-1	TRBD1	TRBJ1-1	once	TGCGCCAGCAGGTATAGGGACAGCCTGGGGAACACTGAAGCTTTCTTT	CASRYRDSLGNTEAFF
11	TRBV10-3	.	TRBJ1-1	.	TGTGCCATCAAAGGGGACACTGAAGCTTTCTTT	CAIKGDTEAFF
17	TRBV5-1	TRBD2	TRBJ2-1	.	TGCGCCAGCAGCTTGGACTGGCGGGGGGCCACCTACAATGAGCAGTTCTTC	CASSLDWRGATYNEQFF
14	TRBV27	.	TRBJ1-1	.	TGTGCCAGCAGTTCGAGTGGGGGGGGCACTGAAGCTTTCTTT	CASSSSGGGTEAFF
17	TRBV7-3	TRBD1	TRBJ2-7	.	TGTGCCAGCAGGATATTGGGCCGGGACAGGATTTCCTACGAGCAGTACTTC	CASRILGRDRISYEQYF
14	TRBV13	TRBD1	TRBJ1-2	.	TGTGCCAGCAGCCGCCGGACAGGGGTCTATGGCTACACCTTC	CASSRRTGVYGYTF
14	TRBV29-1	.	TRBJ1-3	.	TGCAGCGTTGCCCGGACGGGGGTTGGAAACACCATATATTTT	CSVARTGVGNTIYF
15	TRBV19	.	TRBJ2-1	.	TGTGCCAGTAGGCCCCCTAGGTTGCCCTACAATGAGCAGTTCTTC	CASRPPRLPYNEQFF
16	TRBV12-5	.	TRBJ1-2	few	TGTGCTAGTGGTTTGATTCAGGGGACGCTCAACTATGGCTACACCTTC	CASGLIQGTLNYGYTF
16	TRBV5-6	.	TRBJ2-5	.	TGTGCCAGCAGCTTGGGCCCTCGCGGCCGAAAAGAGACCCAGTACTTC	CASSLGPRGRKETQYF
13	TRBV4-3	TRBD1	TRBJ1-2	.	TGCGCCACCTCGGACAGGAGTAACTATGGCTACACCTTC	CATSDRSNYGYTF
16	TRBV6-5	.	TRBJ1-6	.	TGTGCCAGCAGTTACTCTAGGGGGAGGGCGAATTCACCCCTCCACTTT	CASSYSRGRANSPLHF
16	TRBV4-1	.	TRBJ1-2	.	TGCGCCAGCAGCCAAGTACCGTTTCTTTACGGAGATGGCTACACCTTC	CASSQVPFLYGDGYTF
16	TRBV4-1	.	TRBJ1-5	.	TGCGCCAGCAGCCTGTGGGGAGCCGGGGGCAATCAGCCCCAGCATTTT	CASSLWGAGGNQPQHF
15	TRBV6-5	.	TRBJ2-2	once	TGTGCCACCACCCTCGGACAGCCTCTCACCGGGGAGCTGTTTTTT	CATTLGQPLTGELFF
18	TRBV4-1	.	TRBJ1-3	.	TGCGCCAGCAGCCACCAAGAGGGCGGGGCCGGCTCGGGAAACACCATATATTTT	CASSHQEGGAGSGNTIYF
16	TRBV14	.	TRBJ2-2	.	TGTGCCAGCAGCAACGTCCAAGCAGGAAATCCCGGGGAGCTGTTTTTT	CASSNVQAGNPGELFF
14	TRBV7-2	TRBD1	TRBJ1-6	.	TGTGCCAGCAGCCCCCGGGACAGGGTTTCACCCCTCCACTTT	CASSPRDRVSPLHF